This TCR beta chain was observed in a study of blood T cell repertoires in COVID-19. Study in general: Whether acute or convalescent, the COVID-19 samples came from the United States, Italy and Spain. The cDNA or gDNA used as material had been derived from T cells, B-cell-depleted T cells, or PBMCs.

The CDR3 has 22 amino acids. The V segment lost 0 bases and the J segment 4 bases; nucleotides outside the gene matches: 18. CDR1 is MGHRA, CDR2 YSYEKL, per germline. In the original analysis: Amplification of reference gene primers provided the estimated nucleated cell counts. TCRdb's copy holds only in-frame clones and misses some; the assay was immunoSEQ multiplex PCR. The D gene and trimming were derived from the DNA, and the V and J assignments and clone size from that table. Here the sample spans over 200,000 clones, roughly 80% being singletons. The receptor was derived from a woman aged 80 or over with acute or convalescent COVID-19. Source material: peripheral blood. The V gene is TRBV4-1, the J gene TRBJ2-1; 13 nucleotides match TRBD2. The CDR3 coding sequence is TGCGCCAGCAGCCAAGAAAAAAGTCTTCCACTAGCGGGGGGGCCAAAGTACAATGAGCAGTTCTTC. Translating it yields CASSQEKSLPLAGGPKYNEQFF.